Below, 18 T cell receptor beta chains from the same sample are listed, as sequenced in a study of PD-1 blockade in classical Hodgkin lymphoma. Sequencing used immunoSEQ multiplex PCR; TCRdb keeps in-frame clones, though not all of them. Found here are around 26,000 clones, almost 85% of them singletons; the top ten hold roughly 10%. All patients relapsed after autologous stem cell transplantation, and brentuximab vedotin exposure varied. The sample in question was peripheral blood mononuclear cells (PBMCs), obtained before the second cycle of nivolumab. All receptors come from a human donor with classical Hodgkin lymphoma.

The chain uses TRBV6-5 and TRBJ1-4, with 8 bases that match TRBD1. CDR3 length: 16 residues. In germline, CDR1 is MNHEY, CDR2 SVGAGI. The trim removed 2 bases at V and 5 bases at J, leaving 7 bases unmatched. The chain's CDR3 is CASSYPDREVNEKLFF. The CDR3 region has the DNA TGTGCCAGCAGTTACCCGGACAGGGAAGTCAATGAAAAACTGTTTTTT.

The chain uses TRBV28 and TRBJ2-7; 15 bases align to TRBD2. CDR3 length: 16 residues. CDR1 is MDHEN and CDR2 is SYDVKM in the germline V gene. J was trimmed by 3 bases and V by 5 bases; bases with no gene match: 5. CDR3 nucleotides: TGTGCCAGCAGTACCAGGACTAGCGGGGGGGGCTACGAGCAGTACTTC. This gives the protein CASSTRTSGGGYEQYF.

The gene calls are TRBV10-3 and TRBJ2-5, with D perhaps matching TRBD1 or TRBD2 (5 bases each). The CDR3 is made up of 13 amino acids. Germline loops: CDR1 ENHRY, CDR2 SYGVKD. V was cut by 2 bases and J by 5 bases, with 9 bases left in between. The CDR3 loop is CAISEGGGETQYF. The CDR3 DNA sequence: TGTGCCATCAGTGAGGGGGGTGGGGAGACCCAGTACTTC.

This clone showed up just a few times. V is TRBV6-5 and J is TRBJ1-6; 9 nucleotides align to TRBD1. Unmatched junction bases numbered 6, after V lost 6 bases and J lost 6 bases. Germline CDR1 MNHEY, CDR2 SVGAGI. The CDR3 covers 15 residues. CDR3: CASSSGTGPNSPLHF. As DNA, the CDR3 is TGTGCCAGCAGCTCCGGGACAGGGCCTAATTCACCCCTCCACTTT.

The chain couples TRBV7-8 to TRBJ1-4; 8 positions match TRBD1. This CDR3 is built from 16 residues. Per germline, CDR1 SGHVS and CDR2 FQNEAQ. The J segment lost 5 bases and the V segment lost 4 bases, leaving 9 bases of the junction unmatched. CDR3 sequence (DNA): TGTGCCAGCAGCTCACGCCCGGACAGGGCGAATGAAAAACTGTTTTTT. The encoded protein is CASSSRPDRANEKLFF. Drawing the rest from reference TRBV7-8 and TRBJ1-4, the complete variable domain is GAGVSQSPRYKVAKRGQDVALRCDPISGHVSLFWYQQALGQGPEFLTYFQNEAQLDKSGLPSDRFFAERPEGSVSTLKIQRTQQEDSAVYLCASSSRPDRANEKLFFGSGTQLSVL.

This clone was counted between two and nine times. The CDR3 loop reads CSVSRNTPGNTEAFF. In nucleotides, the CDR3 is TGCAGCGTTTCAAGAAACACGCCAGGGAACACTGAAGCTTTCTTT. The chain carries TRBV29-1 and TRBJ1-1; D remains ambiguous. Trimming stripped 5 bases from V and 1 base from J, with 17 bases between. Germline CDR1 reads SQVTM; CDR2 reads ANQGSEA. The CDR3 runs to 15 residues. The full variable domain, its missing parts supplied by reference TRBV29-1 and TRBJ1-1, is SAVISQKPSRDICQRGTSLTIQCQVDSQVTMMFWYRQQPGQSLTLIATANQGSEATYESGFVIDKFPISRPNLTFSTLTVSNMSPEDSSIYLCSVSRNTPGNTEAFFGQGTRLTVV.

This clone was detected a few times. The chain joins TRBV7-6 to TRBJ2-1; 9 bases align to TRBD1. The CDR3 has 15 residues. The germline V gene has CDR1 SGHVS and CDR2 FNYEAQ. The V gene end was trimmed by 6 bases and the J gene end by 6 bases; junction bases not matched to a gene: 9. In DNA form, the CDR3 reads TGTGCCAGCAGTTTTGGACAGGGGATCATCAATGAGCAGTTCTTC. Protein product: CASSFGQGIINEQFF.

The chain has TRBV18 and TRBJ1-2; a possible D gene is TRBD1 (6 bases). Germline CDR1 reads KGHSH; CDR2 reads LQKENI. V lost 3 bases to trimming and J lost 7 bases, with 12 bases between them. There are 13 residues in the CDR3. This CDR3 is CASSPRTGSGYTF. CDR3 nucleotides: TGTGCCAGCTCACCCCGAACAGGGAGTGGCTACACCTTC.

The rearrangement joins TRBV7-2 to TRBJ2-7, with 7 bases lining up with TRBD1. V lost 3 bases, J lost 5 bases, and 10 bases stayed unmatched. Germline lookup yields CDR1 SGHTA and CDR2 FQGNSA. The CDR3 totals 15 residues. CDR3 sequence: CASSFSAGQGDEQYF. The CDR3 DNA reads TGTGCCAGCAGCTTTTCGGCAGGGCAGGGGGACGAGCAGTACTTC.

In this sample, this clone is medium-sized. CDR3 in amino acids: CATSNHREGTEAFF. In DNA form, the CDR3 reads TGTGCTACCAGCAATCACAGGGAGGGCACTGAAGCTTTCTTT. V gene TRBV28 combines with J gene TRBJ1-1; a weak D match, TRBD1 (6 bases). The germline V gene has CDR1 MDHEN and CDR2 SYDVKM. The CDR3 is 14 amino acids.

The chain employs TRBV7-2 and TRBJ2-3; possibly TRBD1 or TRBD2 for D (6 bases each). The CDR3 contains 16 residues. With 1 base removed from V and 0 bases from J, the gap between germline ends came to 11 bases. CDR1 SGHTA and CDR2 FQGNSA come from the germline V gene. DNA for the CDR3: TGTGCCAGCAGCTTAGTTGGGGGGCCAAGCACAGATACGCAGTATTTT. Protein: CASSLVGGPSTDTQYF.

The chain combines TRBV28 with TRBJ2-7, with D tentatively TRBD2 (6 bases). CDR3 size: 19 residues. V was pared by 6 bases and J by 0 bases, with 27 bases between. Germline-derived CDR1 and CDR2 are MDHEN and SYDVKM. The CDR3 protein is CASRTPALGTAQSSYEQYF. In nucleotides, the CDR3 is TGTGCCAGCAGAACTCCCGCTTTAGGGACTGCACAGAGCTCCTACGAGCAGTACTTC.

The V gene is TRBV18, the J gene TRBJ1-1; D is undetermined. The CDR3 covers 16 residues. V shed 2 bases and J shed 0 bases, with 13 bases lying between them. Germline V gene lookup returns CDR1 KGHSH and CDR2 LQKENI. CDR3 bases: TGTGCCAGCTCACCAGCCCCGGTCCTTATGAACACTGAAGCTTTCTTT. Encoded protein: CASSPAPVLMNTEAFF. Full variable domain (missing parts from reference TRBV18 and TRBJ1-1): NAGVMQNPRHLVRRRGQEARLRCSPMKGHSHVYWYRQLPEEGLKFMVYLQKENIIDESGMPKERFSAEFPKEGPSILRIQQVVRGDSAAYFCASSPAPVLMNTEAFFGQGTRLTVV.

This chain joins TRBV5-1 and TRBJ2-1, with D possibly called TRBD1 or TRBD2 (6 bases each). Germline V gene data show CDR1 as SGHRS and CDR2 as YFSETQ. Trimming took 6 bases from V and 5 from J, leaving 15 bases between them. This CDR3 spans 14 amino acids. CDR3 protein: CASTEGGPNNEQFF. The CDR3 DNA follows: TGCGCCAGCACCGAGGGGGGACCTAACAATGAGCAGTTCTTC.

The DNA of the CDR3 is TGTGCCAGCAGTTTTTTCCACCGAGGACAGGGAGGAGGTGGCTACACCTTC. Protein: CASSFFHRGQGGGGYTF. V is TRBV28 and J is TRBJ1-2, with 8 nucleotides matching TRBD1. Trimming removed 3 bases from V and 7 bases from J; junction bases left unmatched: 16. The germline V gene encodes CDR1 MDHEN and CDR2 SYDVKM. This CDR3 is built from 17 residues.

This clone is judged medium-sized. This chain links TRBV30 with TRBJ1-2; D may be TRBD1 (6 bases). Germline values: CDR1 GTSNPN, CDR2 SVGIG (reference sequence). Trimming stripped 2 bases from V and 4 bases from J, with 14 bases between. This CDR3 spans 14 amino acids. In DNA form, the CDR3 reads TGTGCCTGGAGTCCCGACCTCAGGGGCTATGGCTACACCTTC. Protein product: CAWSPDLRGYGYTF.

The chain links TRBV19 to TRBJ2-4; tentatively, D is TRBD1 (6 bases). Germline V CDR1 and CDR2: LNHDA, SQIVND (reference sequence). V dropped 1 base and J dropped 6 bases, with 10 bases sitting between them. The CDR3 consists of 14 residues. In DNA form, the CDR3 reads TGTGCCAGTAGTATAGGGTTAGGGGGAAACATTCAGTACTTC. It specifies CASSIGLGGNIQYF.

The chain employs TRBV2 and TRBJ1-1; D may be TRBD1 (5 bases). Trimming took off 3 bases at V and 1 base at J, with 15 bases between the two ends. The CDR3 sequence is 16 residues long. CDR1 SNHLY and CDR2 FYNNEI come from the germline V gene. CDR3 nucleotide sequence: TGTGCCAGCAGTGAGGTGCCGGGGGTGGGGAACACTGAAGCTTTCTTT. It is translated as CASSEVPGVGNTEAFF.